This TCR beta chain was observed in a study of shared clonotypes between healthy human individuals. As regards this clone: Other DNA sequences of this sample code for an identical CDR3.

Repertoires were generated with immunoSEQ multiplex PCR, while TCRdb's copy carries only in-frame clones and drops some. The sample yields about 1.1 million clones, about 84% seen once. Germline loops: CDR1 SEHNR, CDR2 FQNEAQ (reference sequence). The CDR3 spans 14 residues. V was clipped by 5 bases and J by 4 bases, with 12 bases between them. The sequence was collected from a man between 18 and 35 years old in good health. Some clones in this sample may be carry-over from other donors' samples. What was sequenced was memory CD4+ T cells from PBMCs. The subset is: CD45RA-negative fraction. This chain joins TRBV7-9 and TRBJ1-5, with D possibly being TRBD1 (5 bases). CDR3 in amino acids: CASSPGGGNQPQHF. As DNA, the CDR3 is TGTGCCAGCAGCCCCGGGGGAGGTAATCAGCCCCAGCATTTT.